Each of the 20 T cell receptor beta chains below was sequenced from the same sample in a study of radiation and T cells in renal cell carcinoma. This table comes from immunoSEQ multiplex PCR, and its TCRdb copy is limited to in-frame clones, with some not included. The table records some 100,000 clones, approximately 83% of them present only once. Time point indicated: baseline pretreatment blood. Treatment specified: 15 Gy SBRT to primary tumor, nephrectomy 4 weeks later. Material: blood, obtained from a patient whose treatment included radiotherapy and nephrectomy. The source is a man between 60 and 70 years old with renal cell carcinoma.

J is TRBJ1-4 and V is TRBV7-9, with TRBD1 matching over 7 bases. This CDR3 comprises 15 residues. With V trimmed by 3 bases and J by 8 bases, 9 bases remained unmatched. Germline loops: CDR1 SEHNR, CDR2 FQNEAQ (reference sequence). For the CDR3, the DNA is TGTGCCAGCAGCTTCACAGGACAGGACGGGGAAAAACTGTTTTTT. Its translation: CASSFTGQDGEKLFF.

This chain uses TRBV5-1 with TRBJ2-3; D gene uncertain. Trimming cost V 0 bases and J 4 bases, with 15 bases left between them. From germline, CDR1 is SGHRS and CDR2 YFSETQ. This CDR3 is 16 amino acids long. The CDR3 loop is CASSLGAMASADTQYF. CDR3 DNA: TGCGCCAGCAGCTTGGGGGCTATGGCGTCGGCAGATACGCAGTATTTT. Together with reference TRBV5-1 and TRBJ2-3, the CDR3 gives the full variable domain: KAGVTQTPRYLIKTRGQQVTLSCSPISGHRSVSWYQQTPGQGLQFLFEYFSETQRNKGNFPGRFSGRQFSNSRSEMNVSTLELGDSALYLCASSLGAMASADTQYFGPGTRLTVL.

The V gene is TRBV6-4, the J gene TRBJ1-2, with 7 bases aligning to TRBD1. Unmatched junction bases numbered 3, after V lost 6 bases and J lost 5 bases. The germline CDR1 and CDR2 sequences are MRHNA and SNTAGT. CDR3 length equals 12 residues. CDR3 nucleotide sequence: TGTGCCAGCAGGGAGGGACAGTATGGCTACACCTTC. Its protein product is CASREGQYGYTF.

This chain uses TRBV6-5 with TRBJ1-1; D gene ambiguous. Trimming removed 1 base at V and 0 bases at J, with 3 bases between. Germline loops: CDR1 MNHEY, CDR2 SVGAGI. The CDR3 covers 13 residues. CDR3 sequence: CASSYLLNTEAFF. CDR3 in DNA: TGTGCCAGCAGTTACTTACTGAACACTGAAGCTTTCTTT.

This sequence joins TRBV4-1 and TRBJ2-3; 11 positions match TRBD2. This CDR3 region has 16 residues. Germline V gives CDR1 MGHRA, CDR2 YSYEKL. Unmatched junction bases numbered 1, after V lost 0 bases and J lost 2 bases. The CDR3 DNA reads TGCGCCAGCAGCCAAGAGACTAGCGGGAACACAGATACGCAGTATTTT. Translated: CASSQETSGNTDTQYF.

The chain links TRBV25-1 to TRBJ2-6; a possible D gene is TRBD2 (5 bases). The CDR3 loop spans 16 amino acids. V lost 3 bases and J lost 2, with 11 bases in between. Germline values: CDR1 MGHDK, CDR2 SYGVNS. CDR3: CASSESGIAGANVLTF. The CDR3 region has the DNA TGTGCCAGCAGTGAGTCCGGGATCGCTGGGGCCAACGTCCTGACTTTC.

The chain couples TRBV18 to TRBJ1-1; D is ambiguous. V dropped 2 bases and J dropped 1 base, with 11 bases sitting between them. Germline lookup yields CDR1 KGHSH and CDR2 LQKENI. The CDR3 is 15 amino acids. The CDR3 loop reads CASSPSAEKNTEAFF. CDR3 DNA sequence: TGTGCCAGCTCACCATCTGCAGAAAAGAACACTGAAGCTTTCTTT.

The V gene is TRBV5-1, the J gene TRBJ2-1; 9 nucleotides agree with TRBD2. Germline lookup yields CDR1 SGHRS and CDR2 YFSETQ. V lost 4 bases, J lost 6 bases, and 8 bases stayed unmatched. CDR3 length equals 15 residues. This chain's CDR3 is CASSIGTSLFNEQFF. The CDR3 DNA is TGCGCCAGCAGCATTGGGACTAGCTTGTTCAATGAGCAGTTCTTC.

This chain connects TRBV2 to TRBJ2-7, with TRBD1 as a possible D gene (6 bases). The CDR3 is made up of 14 amino acids. V shed 5 bases and J shed 2 bases, with 13 bases lying between them. CDR1 is SNHLY, CDR2 FYNNEI, per germline. The CDR3 here is CASSRTGTPYEQYF. CDR3 in DNA: TGTGCCAGCAGTAGAACCGGGACACCCTACGAGCAGTACTTC.

This sequence joins TRBV19 and TRBJ2-7; D perhaps matches TRBD2 (5 bases). This CDR3 comprises 15 residues. CDR1 and CDR2 (germline): LNHDA, SQIVND (reference sequence). Trimming cost V 3 bases and J 3 bases, with 15 bases left between them. CDR3 protein: CASSIKREGNYEQYF. Here the CDR3 DNA reads TGTGCCAGTAGTATTAAGAGGGAAGGGAACTACGAGCAGTACTTC.

The chain uses TRBV7-9 and TRBJ2-6; TRBD1 matches 9 bases. This CDR3 region has 17 residues. The V segment lost 5 bases and the J segment 1 base; nucleotides outside the gene matches: 6. The germline CDR1 and CDR2 sequences are SEHNR and FQNEAQ (reference sequence). This chain's CDR3 is CASSRNRGRSGANVLTF. CDR3 bases: TGTGCCAGCAGCCGGAACAGGGGGCGGTCTGGGGCCAACGTCCTGACTTTC.

A single count supports this clone. The chain carries TRBV14 and TRBJ1-6; 10 positions match TRBD1. The CDR3 loop spans 14 amino acids. V was clipped by 4 bases and J by 7 bases; unmatched bases: 1. Germline-derived CDR1 and CDR2 are SGHDN and FVKESK. CDR3 nucleotides: TGTGCCAGCAGCCGGACAGGGGGGAATTCACCCCTCCACTTT. Amino acid sequence: CASSRTGGNSPLHF.

The chain has TRBV27 and TRBJ2-7, with 8 bases matching TRBD1. The trim removed 4 bases at V and 8 bases at J, leaving 7 bases unmatched. Looked up from germline, CDR1 is MNHEY and CDR2 is SMNVEV (reference sequence). CDR3 size: 13 residues. CDR3 DNA sequence: TGTGCCAGCAGTTCGACAGGGGCGGTCCAGCAGTACTTC. Its protein product is CASSSTGAVQQYF.

The count of this clone is one. V is TRBV7-9 and J is TRBJ1-5; D is possibly TRBD1 (5 bases). Trimming cost V 5 bases and J 3 bases, with 14 bases left between them. CDR1 is SEHNR, CDR2 FQNEAQ, per germline (reference sequence). This CDR3 comprises 15 residues. The CDR3: CASSRSTRDNQPQHF. CDR3 bases: TGTGCCAGCAGCAGGAGCACCAGGGACAATCAGCCCCAGCATTTT.

Comments on this clone: Other nucleotide sequences from this sample produce the same CDR3. The chain links TRBV5-1 to TRBJ1-4; TRBD1 matches at 8 bases. V dropped 0 bases and J dropped 5; count of bases not matched to a gene: 0. CDR3 size: 14 residues. Germline CDR1 is SGHRS and CDR2 is YFSETQ. CDR3 in amino acids: CASSLGTGNEKLFF. DNA for the CDR3: TGCGCCAGCAGCTTGGGGACAGGGAATGAAAAACTGTTTTTT.

DNA of the CDR3: TGCAGTGCTAGATCGGGTCTGCCCCAGCATTTT. Translating it yields CSARSGLPQHF. V is TRBV20-1 and J is TRBJ1-5, with unresolved D. There are 11 residues in the CDR3. Looked up from germline, CDR1 is DFQATT and CDR2 is SNEGSKA (reference sequence). V was clipped by 2 bases and J by 9 bases, with 8 bases between them.

The CDR3 reads CASSRTPTSGTYEQYF. CDR3 coding DNA: TGCGCCAGCAGCAGAACCCCTACTAGCGGCACCTACGAGCAGTACTTC. V is TRBV5-1 and J is TRBJ2-7; 8 bases fit TRBD2. CDR3 length: 16 residues. Germline CDR1 reads SGHRS; CDR2 reads YFSETQ. Unmatched junction bases numbered 11, after V lost 4 bases and J lost 2 bases.

V is TRBV7-9 and J is TRBJ1-6; D might be TRBD1 (6 bases). CDR1 and CDR2 from the germline V gene are SEHNR and FQNEAQ (reference sequence). V lost 4 bases, J lost 11 bases, and 18 bases lay in between. The CDR3 runs 15 residues. CDR3 nucleotide sequence: TGTGCCAGCAGCTCCTTCTCAGGGACAAGGACACCCCTCCACTTT. It translates to CASSSFSGTRTPLHF.

V is TRBV7-9 and J is TRBJ1-1; possibly TRBD1 for D (5 bases). V was shortened by 1 base and J by 1 base, with 19 bases between the two germline ends. The CDR3 is 18 amino acids. The germline CDR1 and CDR2 sequences are SEHNR and FQNEAQ (reference sequence). The CDR3 region is CASSLVRGDGLPNTEAFF. The DNA for the CDR3 is TGTGCCAGCAGCTTAGTAAGGGGTGACGGTCTACCGAACACTGAAGCTTTCTTT. Supplemented by reference TRBV7-9 and TRBJ1-1, the full variable domain reads DTGVSQNPRHKITKRGQNVTFRCDPISEHNRLYWYRQTLGQGPEFLTYFQNEAQLEKSRLLSDRFSAERPKGSFSTLEIQRTEQGDSAMYLCASSLVRGDGLPNTEAFFGQGTRLTVV.

The chain couples TRBV7-2 to TRBJ2-1; TRBD2 agrees at 7 bases. The CDR3 has 14 amino acids. The V gene end was trimmed by 4 bases and the J gene end by 8 bases; junction bases not matched to a gene: 8. Germline V gives CDR1 SGHTA, CDR2 FQGNSA. CDR3 DNA sequence: TGTGCCAGCAGCTCAGCGGGGTCAGAGGATGAGCAGTTCTTC. Protein sequence: CASSSAGSEDEQFF.